A single sample gave rise to the 18 T cell receptor beta chains below, sequenced in a study of STAT3 mutations in large granular lymphocyte leukemia (dated 2019 in TCRdb). To prepare the library, the immunoSEQ multiplex PCR assay was applied. What TCRdb holds here is the immuneACCESS table cut down to in-frame rearrangements. Part of the clones is not present; checked against another copy, under half of the missing clones reflect an unresolved V gene, and the others are unexplained. Present in this sample are over 15,000 clones, approximately 91% of which were seen just once. The ten most abundant clones make up 7.5% to 9% of the sample. These receptors' targets are unknown. Broad study findings and their caveats: At least one immunodominant TCRbeta clonotype was identified in every T-LGLL patient, and multiple immunodominant subclonotypes were identified in about half of the T-LGLL patients.

Sequencing was performed on peripheral blood mononuclear cells. These receptors were obtained from a woman aged 45-60 years with T-cell large granular lymphocyte leukemia. Some clones in this sample may be carry-over from other donors' samples. The age is the age at diagnosis.

The chain uses TRBV4-3 and TRBJ1-4; TRBD1 agrees at 8 bases. The V segment lost 3 bases and the J segment 10 bases; nucleotides outside the gene matches: 7. The CDR3 spans 14 residues. Germline CDR1 and CDR2: LGHNA and YSLEER. The CDR3: CASSQDRVGRKLFF. The DNA for the CDR3 is TGCGCCAGCAGCCAGGACAGGGTTGGGAGAAAACTGTTTTTT.

The genes are TRBV5-4 and TRBJ2-1; 9 nucleotides match TRBD1. The CDR3 length is 15 residues. CDR1 is SGHNT and CDR2 is YYREEE in the germline V gene (reference sequence). J was trimmed by 9 bases and V by 2 bases; bases with no gene match: 9. The CDR3 DNA is TGTGCCAGCAGCTTTTTGGGACAGGGACAGGGTGAGCAGTTCTTC. Amino acids: CASSFLGQGQGEQFF. Drawing the rest from reference TRBV5-4 and TRBJ2-1, the complete variable domain is ETGVTQSPTHLIKTRGQQVTLRCSSQSGHNTVSWYQQALGQGPQFIFQYYREEENGRGNFPPRFSGLQFPNYSSELNVNALELDDSALYLCASSFLGQGQGEQFFGPGTRLTVL.

The V and J genes are TRBV5-6 and TRBJ2-3; maybe TRBD1 (5 bases). V dropped 0 bases and J dropped 5 bases, with 10 bases sitting between them. The CDR3 is 14 residues long. In germline, CDR1 is SGHDT, CDR2 YYEEEE. CDR3 amino acids: CASSLEGLGDTQYF. The CDR3 DNA sequence: TGTGCCAGCAGCTTGGAGGGGCTTGGAGATACGCAGTATTTT.

The chain recombines TRBV30 with TRBJ1-5; D remains unclear. The V end was cut by 4 bases, the J end by 4 bases, with 14 bases between. This CDR3 spans 14 amino acids. Looked up from germline, CDR1 is GTSNPN and CDR2 is SVGIG (reference sequence). The CDR3 protein is CAWTPPAPNQPQHF. CDR3 DNA sequence: TGTGCCTGGACCCCGCCGGCACCAAATCAGCCCCAGCATTTT.

This clone was counted once. CDR3 bases: TGTGCCAGCAGTTTATTTAGCGGGGGGGCCTACGAGCAGTACTTC. It codes for CASSLFSGGAYEQYF. V and J are TRBV28 and TRBJ2-7; 11 nucleotides match TRBD2. The V segment lost 1 base and the J segment 2 bases; nucleotides outside the gene matches: 1. The CDR3 loop spans 15 amino acids. CDR1 MDHEN and CDR2 SYDVKM come from the germline V gene.

This chain connects TRBV2 to TRBJ2-7; D gene unclear. CDR3 length: 16 amino acids. Germline values: CDR1 SNHLY, CDR2 FYNNEI. Between the trimmed V and J ends, which lost 6 bases and 2 bases, there was a span of 20 bases. For the CDR3, the DNA is TGTGCCAGCAGGGCCGACCACCAAGGACCCACCTACGAGCAGTACTTC. Amino acid sequence: CASRADHQGPTYEQYF.

This clone was found once. The rearrangement uses TRBV18 and TRBJ1-5; D gene uncertain. The CDR3 runs to 15 residues. The germline V gene has CDR1 KGHSH and CDR2 LQKENI. V lost 4 bases, J lost 0 bases, and 10 bases lay in between. In DNA, the CDR3 is TGTGCCAGCTCACGTATGAAGACTAGCAATCAGCCCCAGCATTTT. Protein product: CASSRMKTSNQPQHF.

The V and J genes are TRBV18 and TRBJ1-2, with 8 bases identical to TRBD1. The V gene's germline CDR1 is KGHSH and CDR2 LQKENI. V shed 3 bases and J 8 bases; nucleotides not matched to a gene: 5. This CDR3 has 13 residues. The CDR3 is CASSPRTGSGYTF. CDR3 nucleotides: TGTGCCAGCTCACCCCGGACAGGGTCAGGCTACACCTTC.

This clone was recorded once. The rearrangement uses TRBV7-6 and TRBJ2-7; unclear D gene. Germline assignment: CDR1 SGHVS and CDR2 FNYEAQ. This CDR3 contains 13 residues. Trimming left V 0 bases short and J 4 bases short, with 7 bases between. This chain's CDR3 is CASSLAVGYEQYF. Here the CDR3 DNA reads TGTGCCAGCAGCTTAGCAGTAGGATACGAGCAGTACTTC. Combining the CDR3 with reference TRBV7-6 and TRBJ2-7 gives the whole variable domain GAGVSQSPRYKVTKRGQDVALRCDPISGHVSLYWYRQALGQGPEFLTYFNYEAQQDKSGLPNDRFSAERPEGSISTLTIQRTEQRDSAMYRCASSLAVGYEQYFGPGTRLTVT.

The V gene is TRBV29-1, the J gene TRBJ2-3; 7 positions match TRBD2. V shed 7 bases and J 0 bases; nucleotides not matched to a gene: 13. CDR3 length: 16 residues. CDR1 is SQVTM, CDR2 ANQGSEA, per germline. The chain's CDR3 is CSAARSSGGSTDTQYF. The DNA of the CDR3 is TGCAGCGCCGCCCGCTCTAGCGGAGGGAGCACAGATACGCAGTATTTT.

This chain joins TRBV21-1 and TRBJ2-2. TRBV21-1 is a listed pseudogene. CDR3 length: 16 amino acids. The CDR3 reads CASSKAAPESGGELFF. CDR3 DNA: TGTGCCAGCAGCAAAGCGGCCCCAGAGAGTGGCGGGGAGCTGTTTTTT.

This clone was found once. The CDR3 DNA reads TGTGCCAGCAGTCCACAGGGCGATGGCTACACCTTC. Translated: CASSPQGDGYTF. The chain joins TRBV28 to TRBJ1-2; D possibly corresponds to TRBD1 (6 bases). Germline values: CDR1 MDHEN, CDR2 SYDVKM. V dropped 5 bases and J dropped 6 bases, with 10 bases sitting between them. The CDR3 is 12 amino acids.

The genes are TRBV7-9 and TRBJ1-2; possibly TRBD1 for D (5 bases). V gave up 4 bases and J gave up 3 bases, with 6 bases separating them. The CDR3 spans 12 residues. In germline, CDR1 is SEHNR, CDR2 FQNEAQ (reference sequence). The CDR3 region has the DNA TGTGCCAGCAGCTCGACAGACTATGGCTACACCTTC. It is translated as CASSSTDYGYTF.

J is TRBJ1-4 and V is TRBV5-4, with D possibly matching TRBD1 (6 bases). CDR1 and CDR2 (germline): SGHNT, YYREEE (reference sequence). The CDR3 has 14 amino acids. V lost 2 bases, J lost 5 bases, and 10 bases lay in between. The CDR3 region has the DNA TGTGCCAGCAGCTTACAGGGACGGAATGAAAAACTGTTTTTT. Encoded protein: CASSLQGRNEKLFF.

This chain links TRBV7-9 with TRBJ2-3; D might be TRBD1 (5 bases). The CDR3 totals 14 residues. The germline CDR1 and CDR2 sequences are SEHNR and FQNEAQ (reference sequence). The V end was cut by 5 bases, the J end by 5 bases, with 14 bases between. DNA of the CDR3: TGTGCCAGCAGCGACAGAGCCCAGGTAGATACGCAGTATTTT. Its protein product is CASSDRAQVDTQYF.

This chain joins TRBV7-3 and TRBJ2-2; TRBD1 matches 7 bases. This CDR3 contains 13 residues. The V gene's germline CDR1 is SGHTA and CDR2 FQGTGA. V was clipped by 5 bases and J by 5 bases; unmatched bases: 2. The CDR3 is CASSVQGTGELFF. The CDR3 coding sequence is TGTGCCAGCAGCGTACAGGGGACCGGGGAGCTGTTTTTT.

J is TRBJ2-1 and V is TRBV7-2; the D is unclear. Germline CDR1 reads SGHTA; CDR2 reads FQGNSA. The V gene lost 4 bases and the J gene lost 6 bases, with 7 bases spanning the gap. The CDR3 has 12 amino acids. The CDR3 region has the DNA TGTGCCAGCAGCTCCGGCCCCAATGAGCAGTTCTTC. Encoded protein: CASSSGPNEQFF.

V is TRBV5-8 and J is TRBJ1-2, with 8 bases identical to TRBD1. Trimming cost V 4 bases and J 3 bases; bases outside gene matches: 5. CDR1 SGHTS and CDR2 YDEGEE come from the germline V gene. The CDR3 extends over 14 amino acids. The CDR3 loop is CASSPGTGYYGYTF. CDR3 coding DNA: TGTGCCAGCAGCCCCGGGACAGGCTACTATGGCTACACCTTC.